This T cell receptor (beta chain) originates from a study of T cells in Graves' hyperthyroidism and ophthalmopathy. Study information: The authors collected peripheral blood at initial diagnosis, before any treatment.

PBMCs were obtained from about 9.9 ml fresh peripheral blood. There were TCR beta CDR3 regions amplified from RNA transcripts. Primed by the HTBI set, a first-round RT-PCR was run on the TCR CDR3. TCRdb analysed the multiplex PCR reads with MiXCR anew, one entry per CDR3 protein. The sample contains about 360,000 distinct CDR3 sequences, under 15% of which appear only once. This clonotype originated in a woman aged 18 to 35 with Graves' hyperthyroidism. The sample comprised blood.

CDR3: CASSASRGGNNSPLHF. The CDR3 DNA reads TGTGCCAGCAGCGCTAGTAGAGGGGGGAATAATTCACCCCTCCACTTT. The chain recombines TRBV9 with TRBJ1-6; possibly TRBD1 for D (6 bases). Deletions cut 3 bases from V and 5 bases from J, with 15 bases between. Germline V gene sequence: CDR1 SGDLS, CDR2 YYNGEE. This CDR3 has 16 amino acids.